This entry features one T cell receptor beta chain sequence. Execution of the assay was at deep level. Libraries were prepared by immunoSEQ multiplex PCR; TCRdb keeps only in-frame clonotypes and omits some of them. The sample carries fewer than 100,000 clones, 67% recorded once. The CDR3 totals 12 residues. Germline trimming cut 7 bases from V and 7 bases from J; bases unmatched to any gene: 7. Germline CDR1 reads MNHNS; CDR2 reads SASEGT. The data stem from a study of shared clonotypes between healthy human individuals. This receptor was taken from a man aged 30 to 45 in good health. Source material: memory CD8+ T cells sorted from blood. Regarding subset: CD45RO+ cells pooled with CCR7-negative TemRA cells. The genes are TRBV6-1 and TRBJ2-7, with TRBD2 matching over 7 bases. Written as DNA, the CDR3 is TGTGCCAGCAAGCTAGCGGCGGGGGAGCAGTACTTC. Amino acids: CASKLAAGEQYF.